This is a list of T cell receptor beta chains from one sample in a study of T cell responses to AZD1222 COVID-19 vaccine. Only in-frame clones appear in the TCRdb table, and some are missing; sequencing was by immunoSEQ multiplex PCR. The sample consists of approximately 150,000 clones, 85% to 90% of them appearing once. This specimen was peripheral blood, taken on day 0 of AZD1222 vaccination. All receptors come from an adult in good health. Both conserved end residues are part of each CDR3. D genes are given only for firm matches. Clone size appears in some rows only: once, few, many, or a class for an expanded clone.

V gene,CDR3 length,D gene,J gene,clone size,CDR3 protein,CDR3 DNA
TRBV4-3,14,NA,TRBJ1-6,NA,CASSQDTGSSPLHF,TGCGCCAGCAGCCAAGATACAGGAAGTTCACCCCTCCACTTT
TRBV30,18,NA,TRBJ1-5,NA,CAWSPYLASRGFNQPQHF,TGTGCCTGGAGCCCCTATCTGGCGTCAAGGGGCTTTAATCAGCCCCAGCATTTT
TRBV27,12,NA,TRBJ2-7,few,CASSLQGHEQYF,TGTGCCAGCAGTTTACAGGGTCACGAGCAGTACTTC
TRBV10-3,14,NA,TRBJ1-1,NA,CAISESNIYTEAFF,TGTGCCATCAGTGAGTCGAACATCTACACTGAAGCTTTCTTT
TRBV10-3,14,TRBD1,TRBJ1-2,NA,CAISENRGNYGYTF,TGTGCCATCAGTGAAAACAGGGGCAACTATGGCTACACCTTC
TRBV24-1,17,TRBD1,TRBJ2-2,NA,CATSEHMTGRRTGELFF,TGTGCCACCAGTGAGCACATGACAGGGAGACGGACCGGGGAGCTGTTTTTT
TRBV7-2,19,TRBD1,TRBJ2-4,NA,CASSTTRAWDREGRNIQYF,TGTGCCAGCAGCACCACCCGGGCCTGGGACAGGGAAGGTAGGAACATTCAGTACTTC
TRBV9,16,TRBD1,TRBJ1-4,NA,CASSANDRVPNEKLFF,TGTGCCAGCAGCGCCAACGACAGGGTACCTAATGAAAAACTGTTTTTT
TRBV10-3,16,TRBD1,TRBJ2-1,NA,CAISESGTGAYNEQFF,TGTGCCATCAGTGAGTCCGGGACAGGGGCCTACAATGAGCAGTTCTTC
TRBV6-5,14,NA,TRBJ2-7,NA,CASSYSRGSYEQYF,TGTGCCAGCAGTTACTCACGAGGGTCATACGAGCAGTACTTC
TRBV11-2,14,TRBD1,TRBJ1-2,NA,CASSLTGPNYGYTF,TGTGCCAGCAGCTTGACAGGGCCCAACTATGGCTACACCTTC
TRBV5-1,15,NA,TRBJ2-2,NA,CASSLVTTNTGELFF,TGCGCCAGCAGCTTGGTCACGACGAACACCGGGGAGCTGTTTTTT
TRBV30,14,TRBD1,TRBJ1-6,NA,CAWSVQGGNSPLHF,TGTGCCTGGAGTGTACAAGGGGGCAATTCACCCCTCCACTTT
TRBV5-6,14,NA,TRBJ2-3,NA,CASSLSSSGDTQYF,TGTGCCAGCAGCTTGTCCAGTAGCGGAGATACGCAGTATTTT
TRBV27,13,NA,TRBJ1-1,NA,CASSGGGNTEAFF,TGTGCCAGCAGCGGGGGGGGGAACACTGAAGCTTTCTTT
TRBV29-1,15,TRBD1,TRBJ1-2,NA,CSVLQNTGGRSGYTF,TGCAGCGTCTTGCAAAACACAGGGGGCCGCAGTGGCTACACCTTC
TRBV6-6,14,NA,TRBJ1-1,NA,CASKTPGAGAEAFF,TGTGCCAGCAAAACACCAGGGGCCGGGGCTGAAGCTTTCTTT
TRBV5-1,14,TRBD2,TRBJ2-7,few,CASSLDGRVNEQYF,TGCGCCAGCAGCTTGGACGGGAGGGTCAACGAGCAGTACTTC
TRBV6-5,15,TRBD1,TRBJ1-6,NA,CASRPDRGVNSPLHF,TGTGCCAGCAGACCGGACAGGGGGGTGAATTCACCCCTCCACTTT
TRBV6-2/TRBV6-3,16,TRBD1,TRBJ2-5,NA,CASSYSTGTGGETQYF,TGTGCCAGCAGTTACTCGACCGGGACAGGGGGAGAGACCCAGTACTTC
TRBV7-2,15,NA,TRBJ2-3,NA,CASSSSRASTDTQYF,TGTGCCAGCAGCTCCTCGCGAGCTAGCACAGATACGCAGTATTTT
TRBV5-5,12,NA,TRBJ1-2,NA,CASSHADSHYTF,TGTGCCAGCAGCCATGCGGACAGTCATTACACCTTC
TRBV27,14,NA,TRBJ2-5,NA,CASSLKGGIETQYF,TGTGCCAGCAGTTTAAAGGGGGGGATTGAGACCCAGTACTTC
TRBV7-9,16,TRBD1,TRBJ1-2,once,CASSLDVGTGVVGYTF,TGTGCCAGCAGCTTAGATGTTGGGACAGGGGTGGTTGGCTACACCTTC
TRBV2,15,TRBD1,TRBJ1-3,NA,CASSIGQGEGNTIYF,TGTGCCAGCAGCATCGGACAGGGTGAAGGAAACACCATATATTTT
TRBV3-1/TRBV3-2,12,NA,TRBJ1-1,NA,CASRQGWSEAFF,TGTGCCAGCAGACAGGGTTGGAGTGAAGCTTTCTTT
TRBV18,14,TRBD2,TRBJ2-1,NA,CASSQLAGVYEQFF,TGTGCCAGCTCACAACTAGCGGGAGTTTATGAGCAGTTCTTC
TRBV11-2,15,NA,TRBJ1-5,NA,CASSPEWGSNQPQHF,TGTGCCAGCAGCCCCGAGTGGGGGAGCAATCAGCCCCAGCATTTT
TRBV11-2,14,NA,TRBJ2-2,NA,CASSPRSDTGELFF,TGTGCCAGCAGCCCGAGATCGGACACCGGGGAGCTGTTTTTT
TRBV2,14,NA,TRBJ1-2,NA,CASSSQDFGYGYTF,TGTGCCAGCAGTTCACAGGACTTCGGCTATGGCTACACCTTC
TRBV5-5,13,NA,TRBJ2-3,NA,CASSLGADDTQYF,TGTGCCAGCAGCTTGGGGGCCGACGATACGCAGTATTTT
TRBV10-2,13,TRBD1,TRBJ2-7,NA,CASSRTGTYEQYF,TGCGCCAGCAGTCGGACAGGGACCTACGAGCAGTACTTC
TRBV28,13,NA,TRBJ1-2,NA,CASSPTGKDGYTF,TGTGCCAGCAGTCCCACAGGGAAGGATGGCTACACCTTC
TRBV6-2/TRBV6-3,17,TRBD2,TRBJ2-1,NA,CASSYWPLAGGPGEQFF,TGTGCCAGCAGTTACTGGCCCTTAGCGGGAGGGCCCGGTGAGCAGTTCTTC
TRBV29-1,14,TRBD1,TRBJ1-5,once,CSVTGDGGNQPQHF,TGCAGCGTTACAGGGGATGGGGGCAATCAGCCCCAGCATTTT